Listed here are 26 T cell receptor beta chains from one sample, sequenced in a study of graft-versus-host responses after intestinal transplantation. Antigens of these TCRs are unknown. TCRdb keeps only in-frame clones here, not all; method: immunoSEQ multiplex PCR. The table records around 100,000 clones, about 90% of them present only once. The sequencing used unstimulated CD4+ T cells sorted from spleen or lymph node cells, collected before intestinal transplant. These receptors all come from a human donor who received an intestinal transplant.

This chain joins TRBV19 and TRBJ1-4; TRBD1 aligns across 7 bases. The CDR3 is made up of 15 amino acids. CDR1 is LNHDA and CDR2 is SQIVND in the germline V gene (reference sequence). Trimming cost V 5 bases and J 5 bases; bases outside gene matches: 8. CDR3 sequence reads: CASSGRQGGNEKLFF. The CDR3 nucleotides are TGTGCCAGTAGTGGACGACAGGGAGGAAATGAAAAACTGTTTTTT.

This chain connects TRBV4-1 to TRBJ1-1; no clear D gene. The germline gives CDR1 MGHRA, CDR2 YSYEKL. The CDR3 is 13 amino acids. Trimming removed 0 bases at V and 6 bases at J, with 8 bases between. In DNA, the CDR3 is TGCGCCAGCAGCCAAGAATTCTTCCCTGAAGCTTTCTTT. It yields the protein CASSQEFFPEAFF.

The chain employs TRBV7-9 and TRBJ1-1; D perhaps matches TRBD1 (5 bases). Trimming took off 2 bases at V and 0 bases at J, with 7 bases between the two ends. Looked up from germline, CDR1 is SEHNR and CDR2 is FQNEAQ (reference sequence). The CDR3 runs 14 residues. This CDR3 reads CASSLRQLNTEAFF. In DNA form, the CDR3 reads TGTGCCAGCAGCTTACGACAGTTGAACACTGAAGCTTTCTTT.

V usage is TRBV7-9 and J usage is TRBJ2-5, with D perhaps TRBD2 (6 bases). The CDR3 is 15 residues long. V was pared by 1 base and J by 4 bases, with 13 bases between. From germline, CDR1 is SEHNR and CDR2 FQNEAQ (reference sequence). The CDR3 loop reads CASSLVAAGGETQYF. As DNA, the CDR3 is TGTGCCAGCAGCTTAGTAGCGGCGGGTGGAGAGACCCAGTACTTC.

V is TRBV4-1 and J is TRBJ2-2, with D possibly TRBD1 on 6 matching bases. Trimming pared 4 bases from V and 1 base from J, leaving 13 bases between. Germline V gene data show CDR1 as MGHRA and CDR2 as YSYEKL. The CDR3 has 16 amino acids. The CDR3 region is CASSLPDRMNTGELFF. CDR3 in DNA: TGCGCCAGCAGCCTACCTGACAGGATGAACACCGGGGAGCTGTTTTTT.

The chain couples TRBV28 to TRBJ2-7; 9 bases are shared with TRBD2. There are 14 residues in the CDR3. CDR1 is MDHEN and CDR2 is SYDVKM in the germline V gene. V lost 6 bases, J lost 3 bases, and 6 bases stayed unmatched. The CDR3 spells CASSPRTSDYEQYF. Written as DNA, the CDR3 is TGTGCCAGCAGCCCTCGGACTAGCGACTACGAGCAGTACTTC.

The CDR3 here is CASSRQGRETQYF. In nucleotides, the CDR3 is TGTGCCAGCAGCAGACAGGGGAGGGAGACCCAGTACTTC. The rearrangement joins TRBV6-5 to TRBJ2-5; the match to TRBD1 covers 8 bases. The germline V gene encodes CDR1 MNHEY and CDR2 SVGAGI. There are 13 residues in the CDR3. Trimming at V came to 6 bases and at J to 5 bases, leaving 5 bases not matched to a gene.

The J gene is TRBJ2-2, the V gene TRBV7-7; 7 bases align to TRBD1. With V trimmed by 10 bases and J by 1 base, 9 bases remained unmatched. The CDR3 sequence is 15 residues long. Germline V gene lookup returns CDR1 SSHAT and CDR2 FNYEAQ (reference sequence). As DNA, the CDR3 is TGTGCCACCTCAAGGGCAGGGGGGAACACCGGGGAGCTGTTTTTT. Amino acids: CATSRAGGNTGELFF.

The table lists this clone with a count of one. This chain connects TRBV6-1 to TRBJ1-5; D is possibly TRBD1 (6 bases). Between the trimmed V and J ends, which lost 6 bases and 3 bases, there was a span of 12 bases. Germline assignment: CDR1 MNHNS and CDR2 SASEGT. The CDR3 has 14 residues. For the CDR3, the DNA is TGTGCCAGCAGCATAGACAGGATCAATCAGCCCCAGCATTTT. As protein: CASSIDRINQPQHF.

The chain uses TRBV7-9 and TRBJ2-7; 14 bases fit TRBD2. The CDR3 totals 17 residues. The V gene end was trimmed by 4 bases and the J gene end by 7 bases; junction bases not matched to a gene: 12. The germline V gene encodes CDR1 SEHNR and CDR2 FQNEAQ (reference sequence). The chain's CDR3 is CASSSGGTSGSLREQYF. In DNA form, the CDR3 reads TGTGCCAGCAGCTCAGGGGGGACTAGCGGGAGTTTGCGGGAGCAGTACTTC.

The chain couples TRBV7-9 to TRBJ1-1, with TRBD1 matching 8 bases. This CDR3 has 14 amino acids. Unmatched junction bases numbered 7, after V lost 5 bases and J lost 5 bases. Germline V gene sequence: CDR1 SEHNR, CDR2 FQNEAQ (reference sequence). CDR3 residues: CASSPVDRATEAFF. Here the CDR3 DNA reads TGTGCCAGCAGCCCGGTGGACAGGGCGACTGAAGCTTTCTTT.

The sample holds one count of this clone. The V gene is TRBV5-1, the J gene TRBJ2-6, with D unresolved. Germline V gene sequence: CDR1 SGHRS, CDR2 YFSETQ. The CDR3 loop spans 15 amino acids. Trimming shortened V by 4 bases and J by 0 bases, and 8 bases separated the two germline ends. The CDR3 reads CASSLGLSGANVLTF. CDR3 nucleotide sequence: TGCGCCAGCAGCCTAGGGCTCTCTGGGGCCAACGTCCTGACTTTC.

This chain connects TRBV20-1 to TRBJ2-1; TRBD2 is a possible D gene (6 bases). V was trimmed by 6 bases and J by 10 bases, leaving 13 bases between them. Per the germline V gene, CDR1 is DFQATT and CDR2 is SNEGSKA (reference sequence). This CDR3 comprises 11 residues. CDR3 loop: CSAPWRGEQFF. Here the CDR3 DNA reads TGCAGTGCACCCTGGAGGGGAGAGCAGTTCTTC.

The gene calls are TRBV5-1 and TRBJ2-2; D possibly uses TRBD1 or TRBD2 (5 bases each). V lost 0 bases and J lost 0, with 9 bases in between. CDR1 is SGHRS, CDR2 YFSETQ, per germline. This CDR3 region has 16 residues. In DNA, the CDR3 is TGCGCCAGCAGCTTGGCCGGGACGCCGAACACCGGGGAGCTGTTTTTT. This codes for CASSLAGTPNTGELFF.

This chain connects TRBV6-1 to TRBJ2-5; the match to TRBD2 covers 12 bases. Germline-derived CDR1 and CDR2 are MNHNS and SASEGT. The CDR3 runs 15 residues. V was clipped by 8 bases and J by 4 bases; unmatched bases: 8. The CDR3 loop is CASGLGLAGIETQYF. The CDR3 coding sequence is TGTGCCAGCGGTCTCGGACTAGCGGGGATAGAGACCCAGTACTTC.

The CDR3 sequence: CASSQGAAYSNQPQHF. DNA of the CDR3: TGCGCCAGCAGCCAAGGGGCAGCTTATAGCAATCAGCCCCAGCATTTT. The chain has TRBV4-1 and TRBJ1-5; D gene unclear. V lost 1 base, J lost 0 bases, and 10 bases lay in between. Germline CDR1 MGHRA, CDR2 YSYEKL. The CDR3 contains 16 residues.

The CDR3 DNA is TGTGCCTGGAGTGTAAGAGGGCCTAGGTACAATGAGCAGTTCTTC. Translation gives CAWSVRGPRYNEQFF. The chain joins TRBV30 to TRBJ2-1, with D possibly matching TRBD2 (5 bases). V lost 0 bases, J lost 4 bases, and 13 bases lay in between. Germline CDR1 GTSNPN, CDR2 SVGIG (reference sequence). The CDR3 runs to 15 residues.

The rearrangement joins TRBV15 to TRBJ1-2; weak D call: TRBD1 (5 bases). Germline V gene data show CDR1 as LNHNV and CDR2 as YYDKDF (reference sequence). The CDR3 runs 15 residues. V dropped 0 bases and J dropped 9 bases, with 17 bases sitting between them. DNA of the CDR3: TGTGCCACCAGCAGAGATTTGTCCCAGGGTCGCAGCTACACCTTC. Protein sequence: CATSRDLSQGRSYTF.

The rearrangement uses TRBV12-2 and TRBJ2-7. TRBV12-2 is classified as a pseudogene. The CDR3 loop spans 15 amino acids. In DNA form, the CDR3 reads TGTGCAAGTCGCTTAGTAAGCCAGCTGGATTACGAGCAGTACTTC. Translated: CASRLVSQLDYEQYF.

The chain is built from TRBV29-1 and TRBJ1-2, with no clear D. Germline V gives CDR1 SQVTM, CDR2 ANQGSEA. Trimming cost V 5 bases and J 8 bases, with 12 bases left between them. This CDR3 spans 11 amino acids. The CDR3 DNA reads as TGCAGCGTTTTGGTGTTGTGGGGCTACACCTTC. This translates into CSVLVLWGYTF.

This chain connects TRBV2 to TRBJ1-5; 10 positions agree with TRBD1. V was pared by 6 bases and J by 4 bases, with 3 bases of the junction left unmatched. The CDR3 runs 14 residues. CDR1 and CDR2 (germline): SNHLY, FYNNEI. The CDR3 nucleotides read TGTGCCAGCAGAGACAGGGGGCAGAATCAGCCCCAGCATTTT. Encoded protein: CASRDRGQNQPQHF.

V is TRBV5-1 and J is TRBJ2-2; no reliable D call. Germline values: CDR1 SGHRS, CDR2 YFSETQ. The CDR3 spans 14 residues. Trimming removed 4 bases at V and 3 bases at J, with 10 bases between. CDR3 sequence: CASSGRTDTGELFF. DNA for the CDR3: TGCGCCAGCAGCGGAAGGACGGACACCGGGGAGCTGTTTTTT.

The chain's CDR3 is CASSSPGLIYEQYF. DNA of the CDR3: TGTGCCAGCAGCTCCCCGGGGTTAATCTACGAGCAGTACTTC. J is TRBJ2-7 and V is TRBV5-5; D is possibly TRBD2 (5 bases). Trimming pared 3 bases from V and 3 bases from J, leaving 13 bases between. Germline-derived CDR1 and CDR2 are SGHKS and YYEKEE (reference sequence). The CDR3 runs to 14 residues.

The chain carries TRBV6-5 and TRBJ2-7; TRBD1 matches at 11 bases. Germline V gene data show CDR1 as MNHEY and CDR2 as SVGAGI. CDR3 length: 14 amino acids. V lost 5 bases and J lost 6; bases outside the gene matches: 6. This CDR3 is CASSPRTGGVEQYF. CDR3 sequence (DNA): TGTGCCAGCAGTCCCCGGACAGGGGGCGTCGAGCAGTACTTC.

This clone was seen once. The chain employs TRBV6-6 and TRBJ2-5, with 8 nucleotides matching TRBD2. CDR3 length: 14 amino acids. CDR1 and CDR2 (germline): MNHNY, SVGAGI (reference sequence). The J segment lost 1 base and the V segment lost 7 bases, leaving 5 bases of the junction unmatched. CDR3 sequence reads: CASNPRGAQETQYF. The CDR3 DNA sequence: TGTGCCAGCAACCCGCGGGGGGCCCAAGAGACCCAGTACTTC.

The sample holds one count of this clone. The rearrangement joins TRBV27 to TRBJ2-5; 7 nucleotides match TRBD2. The DNA end is more similar to TRBJ2-7, so the J call may be wrong. Germline values: CDR1 MNHEY, CDR2 SMNVEV (reference sequence). The CDR3 extends over 15 amino acids. The CDR3 bases are TGTGCCAGCAGTTCGGGGGAGGGAATCACCTACGAGCAGTACTTC. This encodes CASSSGEGITYEQYF.